The 19 T cell receptor beta chains listed next were all sequenced from one sample in a study of blood T cells in healthy people across ages. Alongside a J-beta primer mix, a sample-barcoded 5' primer served in a second PCR lasting roughly 6 to 11 cycles. TCRdb used MiXCR to reprocess the 5' RACE reads, holding one entry per CDR3 protein. The table records 850,000 to 1,300,000 distinct CDR3 sequences, more than 40% of them present only once. Sequences were obtained from blood. Receptors were obtained from a woman aged 60-75 years in good health.

The chain employs TRBV5-6 and TRBJ2-3; unclear D gene. The CDR3 is made up of 14 amino acids. Germline CDR1 is SGHDT and CDR2 is YYEEEE. The germline V and J ends were trimmed by 1 base and 2 bases, with 8 bases remaining between them. DNA of the CDR3: TGTGCCAGCAGCTTGAACTTATTCACAGATACGCAGTATTTT. Translation: CASSLNLFTDTQYF.

V gene TRBV20-1 combines with J gene TRBJ2-1; the D call may be TRBD1 or TRBD2 (5 bases each). Germline V gene lookup returns CDR1 DFQATT and CDR2 SNEGSKA (reference sequence). The CDR3 is 14 amino acids. V shed 1 base and J shed 12 bases, with 19 bases lying between them. The CDR3 sequence is CSARVSGNAGGQFF. Written as DNA, the CDR3 is TGCAGTGCTAGAGTCAGCGGAAACGCTGGGGGGCAGTTCTTC.

This clonotype was counted once. The chain uses TRBV4-3 and TRBJ2-3; D is ambiguous. CDR1 is LGHNA and CDR2 is YSLEER in the germline V gene. V lost 0 bases and J lost 6, with 13 bases in between. The CDR3 covers 15 residues. This chain's CDR3 is CASSQEQRYRDTQYF. The CDR3 bases are TGCGCCAGCAGCCAAGAACAACGGTACCGGGATACGCAGTATTTT.

V gene TRBV10-2 combines with J gene TRBJ2-5, with 9 bases fitting TRBD2. After removal of 6 bases from V and 5 bases from J, the junction contained 7 bases not matched to a gene. The CDR3 sequence is 14 residues long. CDR1 and CDR2 (germline): WSHSY, SAAADI. DNA of the CDR3: TGCGCCAGCAGCGTAGCGGGAGTTGATGAGACCCAGTACTTC. Protein product: CASSVAGVDETQYF.

With respect to this clonotype: One end of the junction does not line up with germline, which may come from a read error. The V and J genes are TRBV28 and TRBJ2-6, with D possibly matching TRBD1 (5 bases). Germline CDR1 MDHEN, CDR2 SYDVKM. The CDR3 length is 16 residues. In DNA form, the CDR3 reads TGTGCTAGCAGGGCAACAGCTTCCTCTGGGGCCAACGTCCTGACTTTC. This gives the protein CASRATASSGANVLTF.

The chain employs TRBV20-1 and TRBJ1-6, with TRBD1 matching over 7 bases. After removal of 6 bases from V and 2 bases from J, the junction contained 10 bases not matched to a gene. Per germline, CDR1 DFQATT and CDR2 SNEGSKA (reference sequence). The CDR3 consists of 16 residues. The CDR3 coding sequence is TGCAGTGCCCTGGACAGGAGGGAGCCCTATAATTCACCCCTCCACTTT. Encoded protein: CSALDRREPYNSPLHF.

V gene TRBV15 combines with J gene TRBJ2-5; 7 nucleotides agree with TRBD1. V trimming: 6 bases; J trimming: 3 bases; junction bases outside the gene matches: 10. Germline CDR1 LNHNV, CDR2 YYDKDF (reference sequence). The CDR3 spans 15 residues. CDR3 in amino acids: CATSRGPTGKETQYF. The CDR3 coding sequence is TGTGCCACCAGTCGGGGCCCGACAGGGAAAGAGACCCAGTACTTC.

This clonotype turned up a few times. The chain couples TRBV9 to TRBJ2-7; TRBD2 matches at 11 bases. Germline CDR1 is SGDLS and CDR2 is YYNGEE. With V trimmed by 5 bases and J by 3 bases, 10 bases remained unmatched. The CDR3 loop spans 16 amino acids. The CDR3 spells CASSSSTSGSSYEQYF. The CDR3 DNA reads as TGTGCCAGCAGTTCTAGTACTAGCGGGAGTAGCTACGAGCAGTACTTC.

There are a few counts of this clonotype. V usage is TRBV10-3 and J usage is TRBJ2-7; 10 positions match TRBD2. With 4 bases clipped from V and 5 bases from J, the junction kept 5 bases outside the gene matches. The CDR3 contains 14 residues. Germline lookup yields CDR1 ENHRY and CDR2 SYGVKD. The CDR3 DNA is TGTGCCATCAGTGGCACTAGCGGGACCAACGAGCAGTACTTC. Residues: CAISGTSGTNEQYF.

The rearrangement joins TRBV20-1 to TRBJ2-3; 10 bases are shared with TRBD2. There are 17 residues in the CDR3. Per germline, CDR1 DFQATT and CDR2 SNEGSKA (reference sequence). The ends lost 5 bases at V and 2 bases at J; junction bases unmatched: 13. In DNA, the CDR3 is TGCAGTGCTGGGTTAAAAGCGGGAGGGATCTACACAGATACGCAGTATTTT. The encoded protein is CSAGLKAGGIYTDTQYF.

This clonotype came up a few times. V gene TRBV4-2 combines with J gene TRBJ2-3; no clear D. Germline V gene sequence: CDR1 LGHNA, CDR2 YNFKEQ. The CDR3 has 13 amino acids. Trimming took 1 base from V and 6 from J, leaving 8 bases between them. CDR3 DNA: TGTGCCAGCAGCCAAGTGAGCCCTGATACGCAGTATTTT. Translating gives CASSQVSPDTQYF.

In this sample, this clonotype turned up a few times. The J gene is TRBJ2-1, the V gene TRBV20-1; the match to TRBD2 covers 16 bases. In germline, CDR1 is DFQATT, CDR2 SNEGSKA (reference sequence). V lost 2 bases, J lost 15 bases, and 7 bases stayed unmatched. This CDR3 has 14 residues. CDR3 nucleotide sequence: TGCAGTGCTAGACCTGGGACTAGCGGGAGGGCGCCGTTCTTC. Its protein is CSARPGTSGRAPFF.

This clonotype was seen many times. This chain joins TRBV2 and TRBJ2-7; D may be TRBD1 or TRBD2 (5 bases each). The V end lost 5 bases, the J end lost 0 bases, and 11 bases lay between the germline ends. Germline V lookup: CDR1 SNHLY, CDR2 FYNNEI. The length of the CDR3 is 14 residues. This CDR3 reads CASSTSGSSYEQYF. In nucleotides, the CDR3 is TGTGCCAGCAGTACTTCAGGGAGCTCCTACGAGCAGTACTTC. Combining the CDR3 with reference TRBV2 and TRBJ2-7 gives the whole variable domain EPEVTQTPSHQVTQMGQEVILRCVPISNHLYFYWYRQILGQKVEFLVSFYNNEISEKSEIFDDQFSVERPDGSNFTLKIRSTKLEDSAMYFCASSTSGSSYEQYFGPGTRLTVT.

The rearrangement uses TRBV28 and TRBJ2-1, with D possibly matching TRBD1 (6 bases). The germline gives CDR1 MDHEN, CDR2 SYDVKM. The CDR3 covers 15 residues. V lost 5 bases and J lost 7, with 18 bases in between. The CDR3 is CASSSNAMGANEQFF. DNA for the CDR3: TGTGCCAGCAGTAGCAACGCGATGGGGGCGAATGAGCAGTTCTTC.

This clonotype was seen a handful of times. The rearrangement links TRBV5-1 to TRBJ2-1, with TRBD2 identical over 9 bases. The V segment lost 4 bases and the J segment 5 bases; nucleotides outside the gene matches: 10. Germline assignment: CDR1 SGHRS and CDR2 YFSETQ. This CDR3 spans 16 amino acids. The CDR3 sequence is CASSLLAGGSHNEQFF. DNA for the CDR3: TGCGCCAGCAGCCTTCTGGCGGGAGGGTCCCACAATGAGCAGTTCTTC.

The rearrangement joins TRBV2 to TRBJ2-1; 12 nucleotides align to TRBD2. CDR3 length: 15 residues. Germline V lookup: CDR1 SNHLY, CDR2 FYNNEI. With 4 bases clipped from V and 9 bases from J, the junction kept 7 bases outside the gene matches. For the CDR3, the DNA is TGTGCCAGCAGTGGCCTACTAGCGGGAGGTAGTGAGCAGTTCTTC. Its translation: CASSGLLAGGSEQFF.

This clonotype has just one count. The J gene is TRBJ2-5, the V gene TRBV4-2; TRBD2 agrees at 11 bases. The J call is doubtful: the DNA matches TRBJ2-7 better. CDR3 length: 16 residues. Germline assignment: CDR1 LGHNA and CDR2 YNFKEQ. CDR3 in amino acids: CASSHHGLAGAYEQYF. Here the CDR3 DNA reads TGTGCCAGCAGCCACCACGGACTAGCGGGCGCCTACGAGCAGTACTTC.

The CDR3 DNA is TGTGCCAGCAGTCGGGACACGAGCACAGATACGCGGTATTTT. Translation gives CASSRDTSTDTRYF. The genes are TRBV21-1 and TRBJ2-3; the table's D call, TRBD1, was not checked against the DNA. TRBV21-1 is a listed pseudogene. The CDR3 sequence is 14 residues long.

V usage is TRBV6-6 and J usage is TRBJ2-1; 14 nucleotides line up with TRBD2. This CDR3 is built from 15 residues. CDR1 is MNHNY, CDR2 SVGAGI, per germline (reference sequence). J was trimmed by 8 bases and V by 7 bases; bases with no gene match: 7. The CDR3 sequence is CASTRLAGGNDEQFF. The CDR3 nucleotides read TGTGCCAGCACCCGACTAGCGGGAGGGAACGATGAGCAGTTCTTC.